The clone carrying this T cell receptor (beta chain) was found many times. Its specificity is not known. The protocol attached unique molecular identifiers to individual cDNA molecules. Each CDR3 protein gets one entry after TCRdb re-called the 5' RACE reads with MiXCR. Among 30,000 to 40,000 distinct CDR3 sequences listed, 4.5% to 5.5% were seen once. This entry is derived from a study of early T cells in non-severe SARS-CoV-2 infection. At the level of the study: Sequenced bulk RNA came from whole blood that was unsorted, and chains were unpaired.

The CDR3 is 15 residues long. Germline CDR1 and CDR2: DFQATT and SNEGSKA (reference sequence). V gave up 2 bases and J gave up 5 bases, with 15 bases separating them. Study outcomes and limitations: The VDJdb matching leaned toward anti-spike CD8 responses and overlooked private and CD4 specificities.

The rearrangement uses TRBV20-1 and TRBJ1-4, with D maybe TRBD1 (6 bases). The clonotype comes from an adult who was a healthcare worker with PCR-confirmed SARS-CoV-2 infection or an uninfected control (not recorded which). Sequencing was carried out using whole blood. CDR3 residues: CSARRYGTRNEKLFF. The DNA of the CDR3 is TGCAGTGCTAGAAGATACGGGACAAGAAATGAAAAACTGTTTTTT.